Shown below are 25 T cell receptor beta chains from a single sample sequenced in a study of CD8 T cells in ankylosing spondylitis. Findings and limits, study-wide: For ankylosing spondylitis blood, a TCR beta motif of 7 to 9 highly homologous variants appeared characteristic.

TCRdb used MiXCR to reprocess the 5' RACE reads, holding one entry per CDR3 protein. The repertoire consists of 500,000 to 550,000 distinct CDR3 sequences, with roughly 13% occurring once and the leading ten covering approximately 6.2%. No antigens are known for them. Specimen: blood, either unsorted or a sorted T cell fraction (not recorded which). These TCRs come from a male donor with ankylosing spondylitis.

A few counts support this clonotype. The chain links TRBV29-1 to TRBJ1-5; D is possibly TRBD1 (5 bases). The germline V and J ends were trimmed by 5 bases and 2 bases, with 13 bases remaining between them. CDR3 length: 14 amino acids. Germline V lookup: CDR1 SQVTM, CDR2 ANQGSEA. This chain's CDR3 is CSVRGDSGNQPQHF. DNA of the CDR3: TGCAGCGTTCGAGGGGATTCGGGCAATCAGCCCCAGCATTTT.

The chain uses TRBV5-6 and TRBJ2-5; D is undetermined. The V end was cut by 4 bases, the J end by 3 bases, with 10 bases between. The CDR3 is made up of 13 amino acids. CDR1 and CDR2 from the germline V gene are SGHDT and YYEEEE. The CDR3 region is CASSPVAEETQYF. CDR3 nucleotide sequence: TGTGCCAGCAGCCCAGTTGCGGAAGAGACCCAGTACTTC.

This clonotype showed up just a few times. The chain recombines TRBV5-6 with TRBJ2-1, with 11 positions matching TRBD2. CDR1 is SGHDT and CDR2 is YYEEEE in the germline V gene. The CDR3 covers 16 residues. V was pared by 0 bases and J by 8 bases, with 7 bases of the junction left unmatched. CDR3 DNA sequence: TGTGCCAGCAGCTTGGGACTAGCGGGATTTCGCGATGAGCAGTTCTTC. Protein product: CASSLGLAGFRDEQFF. Full variable domain (remainder filled in from reference TRBV5-6 and TRBJ2-1): DAGVTQSPTHLIKTRGQQVTLRCSPKSGHDTVSWYQQALGQGPQFIFQYYEEEERQRGNFPDRFSGHQFPNYSSELNVNALLLGDSALYLCASSLGLAGFRDEQFFGPGTRLTVL.

CDR3 residues: CASSKVEREGITGELFF. DNA of the CDR3: TGTGCCAGCAGCAAAGTCGAGCGGGAGGGTATCACCGGGGAGCTGTTTTTT. V gene TRBV21-1 combines with J gene TRBJ2-2; the listed D gene, TRBD2, was not tested against the DNA. TRBV21-1 is an annotated pseudogene. The CDR3 sequence is 17 residues long.

A single count supports this clonotype. J is TRBJ1-6 and V is TRBV18; 8 bases are shared with TRBD1. V shed 6 bases, J shed 9 bases, and the junction held 7 bases outside the gene matches. Per germline, CDR1 KGHSH and CDR2 LQKENI. The CDR3 sequence is 14 residues long. The DNA for the CDR3 is TGTGCCAGCTCGCGGACAGGGAGGACTTCACCCCTCCACTTT. It is translated as CASSRTGRTSPLHF.

This clonotype has just a few counts. The V call is TRBV2, the J call TRBJ1-5, with a possible D match to TRBD1 (5 bases). Trimming stripped 1 base from V and 6 bases from J, with 7 bases between. Per germline, CDR1 SNHLY and CDR2 FYNNEI. The CDR3 extends over 13 amino acids. This CDR3 is CASSEGGVQPQHF. For the CDR3, the DNA is TGTGCCAGCAGTGAAGGAGGGGTTCAGCCCCAGCATTTT.

This clonotype has a handful of counts. V is TRBV25-1 and J is TRBJ1-1; D is undetermined. This CDR3 has 12 residues. V was pared by 7 bases and J by 3 bases, with 9 bases between. CDR1 MGHDK and CDR2 SYGVNS come from the germline V gene. The CDR3 loop reads CASTPGYTEAFF. The CDR3 DNA sequence: TGTGCCAGCACTCCAGGTTACACTGAAGCTTTCTTT.

This chain joins TRBV7-9 and TRBJ2-3; D is unclear. The CDR3 is 16 amino acids. V was pared by 0 bases and J by 0 bases, with 10 bases between. Per the germline V gene, CDR1 is SEHNR and CDR2 is FQNEAQ (reference sequence). The CDR3 region has the DNA TGTGCCAGCAGCTTAGCACTCGCCCGCAGCACAGATACGCAGTATTTT. It yields the protein CASSLALARSTDTQYF.

The sample holds many counts of this clonotype. The rearrangement links TRBV12-3 or TRBV12-4 to TRBJ1-1; 9 bases fit TRBD1. CDR3 length: 14 amino acids. V dropped 6 bases and J dropped 5; count of bases not matched to a gene: 7. The CDR3 sequence is CASSRDRVKTEAFF. CDR3 DNA sequence: TGTGCCAGCAGCCGGGACAGGGTAAAAACTGAAGCTTTCTTT.

This clonotype came up a few times. This chain connects TRBV28 to TRBJ1-2, with a possible D match to TRBD1 (6 bases). V dropped 6 bases and J dropped 7 bases, with 9 bases sitting between them. Germline V CDR1 and CDR2: MDHEN, SYDVKM. CDR3 length: 11 amino acids. CDR3 nucleotide sequence: TGTGCCAGCAGCACAGGGATTGGCTACACCTTC. Its protein is CASSTGIGYTF.

This clonotype has ten or more counts. The chain is built from TRBV7-2 and TRBJ2-7; no clear D gene. Germline assignment: CDR1 SGHTA and CDR2 FQGNSA. This CDR3 region has 14 residues. The V end lost 3 bases, the J end lost 0 bases, and 9 bases lay between the germline ends. The CDR3: CASSFTVSSYEQYF. CDR3 DNA sequence: TGTGCCAGCAGCTTTACAGTCAGCTCCTACGAGCAGTACTTC.

V usage is TRBV2 and J usage is TRBJ2-7, with no clear D. Looked up from germline, CDR1 is SNHLY and CDR2 is FYNNEI. This CDR3 comprises 12 residues. V was cut by 7 bases and J by 2 bases, with 9 bases left in between. The CDR3 loop reads CASKMTAYEQYF. Written as DNA, the CDR3 is TGTGCCAGCAAGATGACGGCCTACGAGCAGTACTTC.

This clonotype was observed a handful of times. This chain links TRBV20-1 with TRBJ2-1; D call uncertain. V was trimmed by 5 bases and J by 4 bases, leaving 21 bases between them. Germline V gene data show CDR1 as DFQATT and CDR2 as SNEGSKA (reference sequence). This CDR3 region has 16 residues. For the CDR3, the DNA is TGCAGTGCTCTATCCAGCGTGGCGCAATCTTACAATGAGCAGTTCTTC. Its protein product is CSALSSVAQSYNEQFF.

The gene calls are TRBV29-1 and TRBJ1-5; 8 bases match TRBD1. Germline CDR1 SQVTM, CDR2 ANQGSEA. V lost 6 bases, J lost 6 bases, and 4 bases stayed unmatched. This CDR3 comprises 12 residues. The CDR3 here is CSVGTGLQPQHF. The CDR3 region has the DNA TGCAGCGTCGGGACAGGCCTTCAGCCCCAGCATTTT.

The J gene is TRBJ2-3, the V gene TRBV11-1; D remains unclear. Looked up from germline, CDR1 is SGHAT and CDR2 is FQDESV (reference sequence). Between the trimmed V and J ends, which lost 2 bases and 0 bases, there was a span of 21 bases. The CDR3 totals 19 residues. The CDR3 loop is CASSLPLYATVSSTDTQYF. The CDR3 DNA sequence: TGTGCCAGCAGCTTACCGCTTTACGCCACAGTCTCGAGCACAGATACGCAGTATTTT.

The J gene is TRBJ2-1, the V gene TRBV11-3; D is perhaps TRBD1 or TRBD2 (5 bases each). Trimming pared 3 bases from V and 9 bases from J, leaving 12 bases between. Germline assignment: CDR1 SGHNT and CDR2 YENEEA. The CDR3 loop spans 13 amino acids. The CDR3 loop is CASSLGPLGEQFF. The CDR3 nucleotides are TGTGCCAGCAGCTTGGGACCCCTTGGTGAGCAGTTCTTC.

This clonotype was seen repeatedly, ten times or more. V and J are TRBV20-1 and TRBJ1-5; TRBD1 is a possible D gene (6 bases). The CDR3 has 13 residues. Trimming took 6 bases from V and 5 from J, leaving 14 bases between them. Germline CDR1 is DFQATT and CDR2 is SNEGSKA (reference sequence). CDR3 sequence reads: CSASPGGYQPQHF. The DNA for the CDR3 is TGCAGTGCGTCCCCCGGGGGCTATCAGCCCCAGCATTTT.

This clonotype occurred many times. The rearrangement joins TRBV7-2 to TRBJ2-3; 7 nucleotides match TRBD1. Germline CDR1 is SGHTA and CDR2 is FQGNSA. The CDR3 consists of 14 residues. V lost 5 bases, J lost 7 bases, and 9 bases stayed unmatched. The CDR3 protein is CASSEDRVVNTQYF. The DNA for the CDR3 is TGTGCCAGCAGCGAAGACAGGGTAGTGAATACGCAGTATTTT.

The sample holds a few counts of this clonotype. The DNA of the CDR3 is TGTGCCAGCAGCCCCGCGGCTAGCTCTGGAAACACCATATATTTT. Translated, it gives CASSPAASSGNTIYF. The V gene is TRBV7-9, the J gene TRBJ1-3, with D unclear. CDR3 length: 15 residues. The ends were cut back, 5 bases at V and 0 bases at J, with 11 bases in the middle. CDR1 and CDR2 (germline): SEHNR, FQNEAQ (reference sequence).

This clonotype occurred a few times. V is TRBV7-7 and J is TRBJ2-3; TRBD2 might be the D (5 bases). Trimming pared 1 base from V and 1 base from J, leaving 9 bases between. The CDR3 has 15 amino acids. Germline V lookup: CDR1 SSHAT, CDR2 FNYEAQ (reference sequence). In DNA form, the CDR3 reads TGTGCCAGCAGCTTAGGACGCGGGCGCACAGATACGCAGTATTTT. Translated: CASSLGRGRTDTQYF.

This clonotype was detected only a few times. This chain uses TRBV3-1 with TRBJ1-2; D remains unclear. V was clipped by 3 bases and J by 4 bases, with 3 bases between them. Germline V gene lookup returns CDR1 LGHDT and CDR2 YNNKEL (reference sequence). The CDR3 contains 11 residues. The CDR3 nucleotides read TGTGCCAGCAGCCATGTCTATGGCTACACCTTC. Translated, it gives CASSHVYGYTF.

The chain joins TRBV5-6 to TRBJ1-1, with D unclear. The V and J ends lost 0 bases and 2 bases respectively, with 11 bases between them. The CDR3 loop spans 15 amino acids. Germline loops: CDR1 SGHDT, CDR2 YYEEEE. The CDR3 spells CASSLGGWLNTEAFF. Here the CDR3 DNA reads TGTGCCAGCAGCTTGGGGGGATGGCTTAACACTGAAGCTTTCTTT.

The chain has TRBV20-1 and TRBJ2-7; possibly TRBD1 for D (6 bases). CDR3 size: 12 residues. Deletions cut 1 base from V and 2 bases from J, with 6 bases between. Per the germline V gene, CDR1 is DFQATT and CDR2 is SNEGSKA (reference sequence). The CDR3 nucleotides are TGCAGTGCTAGAGGGACAGCCTACGAGCAGTACGTC. This gives the protein CSARGTAYEQYV.

This clonotype was recorded many times. This rearrangement joins TRBV29-1 to TRBJ1-1, with 7 bases that match TRBD1. CDR3 length equals 12 residues. The V segment lost 7 bases and the J segment 6 bases; nucleotides outside the gene matches: 8. Germline V gene sequence: CDR1 SQVTM, CDR2 ANQGSEA. The CDR3 loop reads CSAQTGLSEAFF. The DNA for the CDR3 is TGCAGCGCTCAGACAGGGTTGTCTGAAGCTTTCTTT.

V gene TRBV27 combines with J gene TRBJ2-1; 7 nucleotides agree with TRBD2. The CDR3 length is 14 residues. V was clipped by 8 bases and J by 8 bases; unmatched bases: 12. The germline gives CDR1 MNHEY, CDR2 SMNVEV (reference sequence). The CDR3 DNA reads TGTGCCAGCCGAGGACTAGAGACGGTCGATGAGCAGTTCTTC. Its translation is CASRGLETVDEQFF.